These T cell receptor beta chains were read from a single sample in a study of tumor-infiltrating lymphocytes in primary liver carcinoma. Via MiXCR, TCRdb re-called the multiplex PCR reads, giving one row per CDR3 protein. The repertoire holds around 80,000 distinct CDR3 sequences, with more than 65% as singletons. What was sequenced was liver tumor tissue from sampling region 1. All receptors come from a man aged 35 to 55 with primary liver carcinoma and hepatitis B virus infection. Both conserved end residues are part of each CDR3. A D gene is named only where the DNA matches it firmly. Size is stated for part of the rows, as once, few or many counts, or as a class when the clone is expanded.

CDR3 protein	CDR3 DNA	D gene	clone size	V gene	J gene
CATSGRFDRGANEQFF	TGTGCCACCAGTGGGCGATTCGACAGGGGAGCGAATGAGCAGTTCTTC	TRBD1	-	TRBV24-1	TRBJ2-1
CTSSLVGLAWTDTQYF	TGTACCAGCAGCTTAGTGGGACTAGCGTGGACGGATACGCAGTATTTT	TRBD2	-	TRBV11-2	TRBJ2-3
CSASGPRQGMNTGELFF	TGCAGTGCTAGCGGACCCCGACAGGGAATGAACACCGGGGAGCTGTTTTTT	TRBD1	once	TRBV20-1	TRBJ2-2
CATSDGGVGGYTF	TGTGCCACCAGTGACGGGGGAGTTGGTGGCTACACCTTC	-	-	TRBV24-1	TRBJ1-2
CSASPQGQGEGGYGYTF	TGCAGTGCTAGCCCACAGGGACAGGGGGAGGGAGGGTATGGCTACACCTTC	TRBD1	-	TRBV20-1	TRBJ1-2
CSAYGGADEQYF	TGCAGCGCTTACGGGGGGGCGGACGAGCAGTACTTC	TRBD2	few	TRBV29-1	TRBJ2-7
CVSSHRPYTEQFF	TGTGTCAGCAGCCATAGGCCCTACACTGAGCAGTTCTTC	-	-	TRBV12-3/TRBV12-4	TRBJ2-1
CNAEEEGQRVYEQYF	TGCAACGCTGAAGAAGAAGGACAGAGGGTCTACGAGCAGTACTTC	-	-	TRBV29-1	TRBJ2-7
CASDLRRVSGELFF	TGTGCCAGCGACTTGCGGAGGGTATCCGGGGAGCTGTTTTTT	-	-	TRBV5-8	TRBJ2-2
CASRLTSGRGRRQETQYF	TGTGCCAGCAGACTAACTAGCGGGAGGGGTCGGAGGCAAGAGACCCAGTACTTC	TRBD2	many	TRBV28	TRBJ2-5
CSVFKTSSSENTIYF	TGCAGCGTTTTCAAAACAAGTAGCTCTGAAAACACCATATATTTT	-	-	TRBV29-1	TRBJ1-3
CASNHGLAGSLFYEQYF	TGTGCCAGCAACCATGGACTAGCGGGTTCCCTTTTCTACGAGCAGTACTTC	TRBD2	-	TRBV11-2	TRBJ2-7
CASRPDTGELFF	TGTGCCAGCAGGCCCGACACCGGGGAGCTGTTTTTT	-	many	TRBV6-1	TRBJ2-2
CASSFGDRGYEQYF	TGCGCCAGCAGCTTCGGGGACAGGGGCTACGAGCAGTACTTC	TRBD1	many	TRBV5-1	TRBJ2-7
CAISGGARGLFF	TGTGCCATCAGTGGCGGAGCCAGGGGGCTGTTTTTT	-	-	TRBV10-3	TRBJ2-2
CANSYPGQGGEQYF	TGTGCCAACAGTTACCCCGGACAGGGTGGAGAGCAATACTTC	TRBD1	once	TRBV6-5	TRBJ2-7
CASSLDMEEGEALF	TGTGCCAGCAGTTTGGATATGGAAGAGGGTGAAGCTTTATTT	-	once	TRBV5-4	TRBJ1-1
CASSFADRVRETQYF	TGTGCCAGCAGTTTCGCCGACAGGGTCCGAGAGACCCAGTACTTC	TRBD1	many	TRBV7-9	TRBJ2-5
CASRERDTSYGCAF	TGTGCCAGCAGAGAGAGGGACACCAGCTATGGCTGCGCCTTC	-	-	TRBV11-2	TRBJ1-2
CACSLSVGLAGREYEQYF	TGTGCCTGCAGCTTATCCGTTGGACTAGCGGGAAGGGAGTACGAGCAGTACTTC	TRBD2	-	TRBV11-2	TRBJ2-7
CASSQSASAEQYF	TGTGCCAGCAGCCAGTCCGCTAGTGCTGAGCAGTACTTC	-	-	TRBV7-9	TRBJ2-7
CSVEAQQHRERDGYTF	TGCAGCGTTGAAGCCCAACAACACCGGGAGAGGGATGGCTACACCTTC	-	-	TRBV29-1	TRBJ1-2
CARSTKALAGGRGNEQFF	TGTGCCCGCTCAACCAAGGCGCTAGCGGGAGGCCGGGGCAATGAGCAGTTCTTC	TRBD2	-	TRBV18	TRBJ2-1
CASSFDTRGFEKLFF	TGTGCCAGCAGTTTCGACACCAGGGGATTTGAAAAACTGTTTTTT	-	many	TRBV6-2/TRBV6-3	TRBJ1-4
CASSLLPGRGTGEPFF	TGTGCCAGCAGTTTACTCCCTGGGCGCGGCACCGGGGAGCCGTTTTTT	-	many	TRBV11-1	TRBJ2-2
CTMGTDLNYGCTF	-	-	-	TRBV10-3	TRBJ1-2